The sequence of this TCR beta chain was determined in a study of blood T cell repertoires in COVID-19. About the research overall: Spain, Italy and the United States supplied samples that represented acute and convalescent COVID-19. PBMCs, B-cell-depleted T cells, or T cells provided the cDNA or gDNA that made up the material.

Repertoires were generated with immunoSEQ multiplex PCR, while TCRdb's copy carries only in-frame clones and drops some. The data contain a few hundred thousand clones, less than 90% of them seen just once; the ten biggest clones take up roughly 18%. Trimming took off 7 bases at V and 11 bases at J, with 14 bases between the two ends. The CDR3 has 11 residues. CDR1 and CDR2 from the germline V gene are LNHDA and SQIVND (reference sequence). A single count supports this clone. The chain combines TRBV19 with TRBJ1-2; maybe TRBD1 (5 bases). The sequenced sample was peripheral blood. The source is a woman aged 80 or older with active or convalescent COVID-19. This CDR3 is CASTSIRGYTF. In nucleotides, the CDR3 is TGTGCCAGTACCTCAATAAGGGGATACACCTTC.